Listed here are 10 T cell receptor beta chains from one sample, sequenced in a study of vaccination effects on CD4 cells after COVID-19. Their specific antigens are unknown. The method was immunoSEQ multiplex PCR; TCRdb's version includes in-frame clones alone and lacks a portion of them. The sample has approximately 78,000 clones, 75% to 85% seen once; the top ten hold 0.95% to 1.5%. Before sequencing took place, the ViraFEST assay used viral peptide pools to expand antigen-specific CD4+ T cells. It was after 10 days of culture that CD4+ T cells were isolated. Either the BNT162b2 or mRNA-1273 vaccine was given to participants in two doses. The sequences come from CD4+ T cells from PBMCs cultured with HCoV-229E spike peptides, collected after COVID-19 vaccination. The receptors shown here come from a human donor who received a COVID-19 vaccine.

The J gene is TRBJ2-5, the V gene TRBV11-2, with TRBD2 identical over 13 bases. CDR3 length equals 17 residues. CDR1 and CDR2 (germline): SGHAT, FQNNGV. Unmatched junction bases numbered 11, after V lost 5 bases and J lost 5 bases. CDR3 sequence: CASSPRTSGGLRETQYF. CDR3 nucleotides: TGTGCCAGCAGCCCGCGGACTAGCGGGGGCCTCAGGGAGACCCAGTACTTC.

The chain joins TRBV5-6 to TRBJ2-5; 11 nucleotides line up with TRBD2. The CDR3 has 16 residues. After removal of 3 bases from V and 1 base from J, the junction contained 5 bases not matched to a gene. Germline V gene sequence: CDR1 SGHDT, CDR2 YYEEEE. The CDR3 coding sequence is TGTGCCAGCAGCTCCCGACTAGCGGGGACCCAAGAGACCCAGTACTTC. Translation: CASSSRLAGTQETQYF. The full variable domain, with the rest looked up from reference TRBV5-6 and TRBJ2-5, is DAGVTQSPTHLIKTRGQQVTLRCSPKSGHDTVSWYQQALGQGPQFIFQYYEEEERQRGNFPDRFSGHQFPNYSSELNVNALLLGDSALYLCASSSRLAGTQETQYFGPGTRLLVL.

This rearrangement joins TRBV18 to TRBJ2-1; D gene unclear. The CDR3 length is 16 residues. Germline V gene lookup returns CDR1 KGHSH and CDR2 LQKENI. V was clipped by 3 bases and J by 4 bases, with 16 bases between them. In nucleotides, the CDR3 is TGTGCCAGCTCACCGTTCACACAGATTTTTTACAATGAGCAGTTCTTC. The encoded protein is CASSPFTQIFYNEQFF.

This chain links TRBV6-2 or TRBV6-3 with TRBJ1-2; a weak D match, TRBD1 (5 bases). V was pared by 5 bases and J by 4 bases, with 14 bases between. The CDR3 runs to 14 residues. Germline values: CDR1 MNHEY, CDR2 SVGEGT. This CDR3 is CASSDLRGSYGYTF. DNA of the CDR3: TGTGCCAGCAGTGACCTCCGGGGGAGCTATGGCTACACCTTC.

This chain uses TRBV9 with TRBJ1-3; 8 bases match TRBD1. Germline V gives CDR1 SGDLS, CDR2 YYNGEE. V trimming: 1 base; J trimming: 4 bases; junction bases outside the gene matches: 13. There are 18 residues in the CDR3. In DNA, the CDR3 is TGTGCCAGCAGCGTAACCCCTCGGGCGGCAGGGGGCGGAAACACCATATATTTT. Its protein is CASSVTPRAAGGGNTIYF.

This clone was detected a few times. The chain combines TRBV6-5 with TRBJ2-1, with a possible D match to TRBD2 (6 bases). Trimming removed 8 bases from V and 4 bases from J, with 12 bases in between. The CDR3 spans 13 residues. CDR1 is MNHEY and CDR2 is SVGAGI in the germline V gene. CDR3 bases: TGTGCCAGCGCCGGGACTTCGTACAATGAGCAGTTCTTC. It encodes CASAGTSYNEQFF.

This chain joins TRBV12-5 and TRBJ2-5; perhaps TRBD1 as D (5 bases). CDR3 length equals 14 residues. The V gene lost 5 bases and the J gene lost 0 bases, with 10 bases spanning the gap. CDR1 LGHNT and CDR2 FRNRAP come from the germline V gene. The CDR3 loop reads CASGTTGYQETQYF. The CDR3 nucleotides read TGTGCTAGTGGTACTACAGGTTACCAAGAGACCCAGTACTTC.

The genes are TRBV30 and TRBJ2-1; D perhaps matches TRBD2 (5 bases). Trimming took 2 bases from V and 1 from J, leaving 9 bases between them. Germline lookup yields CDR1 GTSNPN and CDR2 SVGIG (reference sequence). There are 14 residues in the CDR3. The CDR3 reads CAWSSWTSYNEQFF. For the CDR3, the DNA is TGTGCCTGGAGTTCTTGGACTTCCTACAATGAGCAGTTCTTC.

The DNA of the CDR3 is TGCGCCAGCAGCCACTCCCTGCTTCGGGGCGCTCCCGAAGCTTTCTTT. This encodes CASSHSLLRGAPEAFF. This chain links TRBV4-1 with TRBJ1-1, with D perhaps matching TRBD1 (5 bases). The CDR3 is 16 amino acids. V was shortened by 3 bases and J by 8 bases, with 22 bases between the two germline ends. The germline gives CDR1 MGHRA, CDR2 YSYEKL.

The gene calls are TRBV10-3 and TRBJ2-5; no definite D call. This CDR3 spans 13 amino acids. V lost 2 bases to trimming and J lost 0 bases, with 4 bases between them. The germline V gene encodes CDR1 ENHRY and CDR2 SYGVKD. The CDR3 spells CAISEGNQETQYF. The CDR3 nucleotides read TGTGCCATCAGTGAGGGAAACCAAGAGACCCAGTACTTC.